This passage covers 25 T cell receptor beta chains from one sample sequenced in a study of cytomegalovirus exposure and HLA in healthy donors. 13 Jbeta primers and 60 Vbeta primers were used for the PCR. The table came from immunoSEQ multiplex PCR; TCRdb's copy has only in-frame clones and leaves some out. The table includes around 130,000 clones, roughly 62% detected once. The sample consisted of PBMCs. Receptors were obtained from a male donor in good health and CMV-seronegative.

The chain has TRBV6-5 and TRBJ2-3; 10 bases agree with TRBD2. V shed 6 bases, J shed 11 bases, and the junction held 11 bases outside the gene matches. Per the germline V gene, CDR1 is MNHEY and CDR2 is SVGAGI. This CDR3 is 14 amino acids long. The CDR3 loop reads CASSQRGGLIEQYF. The CDR3, as DNA: TGTGCCAGCAGCCAGCGGGGGGGCCTTATTGAGCAGTATTTT.

As regards this clone: The identical CDR3 is also encoded by other nucleotide sequences in the sample. V is TRBV10-3 and J is TRBJ1-2; perhaps TRBD1 as D (6 bases). This CDR3 is 15 amino acids long. CDR1 and CDR2 (germline): ENHRY, SYGVKD. V was trimmed by 0 bases and J by 0 bases, leaving 8 bases between them. The CDR3 loop reads CAISESQGTNYGYTF. The CDR3 DNA is TGTGCCATCAGTGAGTCACAGGGTACTAACTATGGCTACACCTTC.

V usage is TRBV15 and J usage is TRBJ2-5; 14 bases align to TRBD2. Trimming at V came to 0 bases and at J to 5 bases, leaving 2 bases not matched to a gene. Germline-derived CDR1 and CDR2 are LNHNV and YYDKDF (reference sequence). This CDR3 has 16 amino acids. This CDR3 reads CATSRETSGGVETQYF. Here the CDR3 DNA reads TGTGCCACCAGCAGAGAGACTAGCGGGGGGGTTGAGACCCAGTACTTC.

The chain has TRBV6-1 and TRBJ2-1, with a possible D match to TRBD2 (7 bases). CDR1 and CDR2 (germline): MNHNS, SASEGT. The CDR3 has 16 residues. V lost 4 bases, J lost 4 bases, and 17 bases lay in between. The CDR3 spells CASSGRGAGLYNEQFF. CDR3 nucleotide sequence: TGTGCCAGCAGTGGCAGGGGAGCGGGGTTATACAATGAGCAGTTCTTC.

There are a few counts of this clone. CDR3 sequence: CASSLTRTSTDTQYF. Here the CDR3 DNA reads TGTGCCAGCAGCTTGACTAGGACTAGCACAGATACGCAGTATTTT. The chain uses TRBV5-6 and TRBJ2-3; maybe TRBD2 (5 bases). The CDR3 is 15 residues long. Looked up from germline, CDR1 is SGHDT and CDR2 is YYEEEE. V was cut by 1 base and J by 0 bases, with 9 bases left in between.

As DNA, the CDR3 is TGTGCCAGCAGCTTAGCGGGGACAGGCGAGCAGTACTTC. Protein: CASSLAGTGEQYF. The chain combines TRBV7-8 with TRBJ2-7; TRBD1 matches at 8 bases. Germline V gives CDR1 SGHVS, CDR2 FQNEAQ. Losses at the gene ends were 0 bases for V and 6 bases for J; bases not matched to a gene: 1. This CDR3 contains 13 residues.

This sequence joins TRBV6-5 and TRBJ2-7; 8 bases match TRBD1. The CDR3 totals 13 residues. Trimming took 5 bases from V and 7 from J; bases not matched to a gene: 7. From germline, CDR1 is MNHEY and CDR2 SVGAGI. The CDR3 is CASSKPTGDEQYF. Here the CDR3 DNA reads TGTGCCAGCAGTAAACCGACAGGGGATGAGCAGTACTTC.

This clone was seen a handful of times. The chain uses TRBV5-1 and TRBJ2-5; no definite D call. There are 15 residues in the CDR3. V was shortened by 2 bases and J by 2 bases, with 13 bases between the two germline ends. Germline-derived CDR1 and CDR2 are SGHRS and YFSETQ. CDR3 in DNA: TGCGCCAGCAGCTTTTCTCCGGGTACGCAAGAGACCCAGTACTTC. Translated, it gives CASSFSPGTQETQYF.

The gene calls are TRBV2 and TRBJ2-3; D not resolved. Per germline, CDR1 SNHLY and CDR2 FYNNEI. V was trimmed by 7 bases and J by 5 bases, leaving 13 bases between them. The CDR3 runs 13 residues. CDR3 in amino acids: CASTPGTGDTQYF. The CDR3 DNA reads as TGTGCCAGCACCCCGGGTACGGGAGATACGCAGTATTTT.

The chain links TRBV2 to TRBJ1-1, with TRBD1 matching over 8 bases. The ends lost 5 bases at V and 4 bases at J; junction bases unmatched: 6. CDR1 and CDR2 from the germline V gene are SNHLY and FYNNEI. The CDR3 sequence is 14 residues long. CDR3 nucleotide sequence: TGTGCCAGCAGTCTCAGGGGGCTCGGCACTGAAGCTTTCTTT. Translating it yields CASSLRGLGTEAFF.

This chain joins TRBV19 and TRBJ1-1; 11 bases fit TRBD1. This CDR3 contains 14 residues. Germline V gene lookup returns CDR1 LNHDA and CDR2 SQIVND (reference sequence). The V gene end was trimmed by 5 bases and the J gene end by 3 bases; junction bases not matched to a gene: 2. CDR3 sequence: CASSSGQGDTEAFF. The CDR3, as DNA: TGTGCCAGTAGTTCGGGACAGGGGGACACTGAAGCTTTCTTT.

The chain combines TRBV7-2 with TRBJ2-2; 10 bases match TRBD2. The J segment lost 4 bases and the V segment lost 5 bases, leaving 7 bases of the junction unmatched. The CDR3 is made up of 16 amino acids. The germline CDR1 and CDR2 sequences are SGHTA and FQGNSA. The CDR3, as DNA: TGTGCCAGCAGCCCTCAACTAGCGGGGAGCACCGGGGAGCTGTTTTTT. This sequence encodes CASSPQLAGSTGELFF.

The CDR3 sequence: CASSGRFNQPQHF. The CDR3 bases are TGTGCCAGTAGTGGGCGCTTCAATCAGCCCCAGCATTTT. This chain links TRBV19 with TRBJ1-5, with D hard to call. The CDR3 is 13 residues long. The V end lost 5 bases, the J end lost 3 bases, and 8 bases lay between the germline ends. Germline CDR1 and CDR2: LNHDA and SQIVND (reference sequence).

The genes are TRBV6-1 and TRBJ1-6; D may be TRBD1 (6 bases). With 5 bases removed from V and 9 bases from J, the gap between germline ends came to 14 bases. Germline CDR1 and CDR2: MNHNS and SASEGT. CDR3 length: 14 amino acids. CDR3 region: CASSPPRTVSPLHF. CDR3 DNA: TGTGCCAGCAGTCCCCCAAGGACAGTTTCACCCCTCCACTTT.

The rearrangement uses TRBV12-5 and TRBJ2-7; D may be TRBD2 (5 bases). V lost 2 bases and J 1 base, leaving 6 bases between the germline ends. Germline V gene sequence: CDR1 LGHNT, CDR2 FRNRAP. The CDR3 sequence is 13 residues long. The CDR3 coding sequence is TGTGCTAGTGGTTTGAGAGGGTCCTACGAGCAGTACTTC. Its protein is CASGLRGSYEQYF.

The V call is TRBV15, the J call TRBJ1-5; TRBD1 is a possible D gene (6 bases). Germline CDR1 is LNHNV and CDR2 is YYDKDF (reference sequence). V was clipped by 0 bases and J by 4 bases, with 16 bases between them. This CDR3 is built from 17 residues. CDR3 DNA sequence: TGTGCCACCAGCAGAGATATAGGGGGTGGGGAAAATCAGCCCCAGCATTTT. Translation: CATSRDIGGGENQPQHF. Full variable domain (outside the CDR3, taken from reference TRBV15 and TRBJ1-5): DAMVIQNPRYQVTQFGKPVTLSCSQTLNHNVMYWYQQKSSQAPKLLFHYYDKDFNNEADTPDNFQSRRPNTSFCFLDIRSPGLGDTAMYLCATSRDIGGGENQPQHFGDGTRLSIL.

The chain carries TRBV4-1 and TRBJ1-1; tentatively, D is TRBD1 (5 bases). The CDR3 totals 16 residues. Germline CDR1 reads MGHRA; CDR2 reads YSYEKL. The V gene lost 2 bases and the J gene lost 4 bases, with 17 bases spanning the gap. The CDR3 DNA reads TGCGCCAGCAGCCAACAAAAAACAGGATATAGCACTGAAGCTTTCTTT. Translating gives CASSQQKTGYSTEAFF.

The J gene is TRBJ2-5, the V gene TRBV7-6; 10 bases map to TRBD2. Per germline, CDR1 SGHVS and CDR2 FNYEAQ. The V and J ends lost 1 base and 10 bases, in that order; junction bases with no gene match: 9. This CDR3 is built from 15 residues. CDR3 nucleotide sequence: TGTGCCAGCAGCTTAGAAGTTCTAGCGGGGGTCTACCAGTACTTC. Translating gives CASSLEVLAGVYQYF.

The rearrangement joins TRBV30 to TRBJ1-1; 10 bases are shared with TRBD1. Germline CDR1 GTSNPN, CDR2 SVGIG (reference sequence). J lost 5 bases, V lost 7 bases, and 4 bases had no gene match. This CDR3 has 12 amino acids. CDR3 sequence reads: CAYDRGRTEAFF. The CDR3 bases are TGTGCCTATGACAGGGGGCGGACTGAAGCTTTCTTT.

A single count supports this clone. The gene calls are TRBV19 and TRBJ2-5; 8 bases fit TRBD2. The germline gives CDR1 LNHDA, CDR2 SQIVND (reference sequence). With 2 bases clipped from V and 4 bases from J, the junction kept 9 bases outside the gene matches. The CDR3 length is 16 residues. This CDR3 is CASSIRAGAWAETQYF. Written as DNA, the CDR3 is TGTGCCAGTAGTATACGAGCGGGGGCTTGGGCAGAGACCCAGTACTTC.

This clone was recorded a few times. V gene TRBV29-1 combines with J gene TRBJ2-7; 7 bases fit TRBD1. J gave up 5 bases and V 4 bases, and 8 bases lay outside the gene matches. CDR3 length: 13 residues. The germline V gene encodes CDR1 SQVTM and CDR2 ANQGSEA. CDR3 loop: CSVGKTGSDEQYF. Written as DNA, the CDR3 is TGCAGCGTTGGAAAGACAGGGTCCGACGAGCAGTACTTC.

This rearrangement joins TRBV7-2 to TRBJ1-1; no firm D call. Germline V CDR1 and CDR2: SGHTA, FQGNSA. The ends were cut back, 5 bases at V and 1 base at J, with 14 bases in the middle. This CDR3 has 15 amino acids. Here the CDR3 reads CASSPLGQPNTEAFF. In DNA form, the CDR3 reads TGTGCCAGCAGCCCGCTGGGCCAGCCGAACACTGAAGCTTTCTTT.

This rearrangement joins TRBV18 to TRBJ1-1; D is undetermined. Looked up from germline, CDR1 is KGHSH and CDR2 is LQKENI. Trimming stripped 3 bases from V and 3 bases from J, with 11 bases between. CDR3 length equals 14 residues. CDR3 loop: CASSPVTVDTEAFF. DNA for the CDR3: TGTGCCAGCTCACCCGTGACTGTAGACACTGAAGCTTTCTTT.

The chain combines TRBV7-2 with TRBJ1-2; D gene ambiguous. V lost 7 bases and J lost 0, with 18 bases in between. Germline CDR1 is SGHTA and CDR2 is FQGNSA. The CDR3 runs to 16 residues. CDR3 sequence (DNA): TGTGCCAGCAACTTCCCCACGGGTTCAACTAACTATGGCTACACCTTC. Residues: CASNFPTGSTNYGYTF.

The chain employs TRBV18 and TRBJ1-5; weak D call: TRBD1 (6 bases). The CDR3 spans 16 residues. Germline CDR1 KGHSH, CDR2 LQKENI. The germline V and J ends were trimmed by 5 bases and 0 bases, with 14 bases remaining between them. This CDR3 is CASSEDSQFSNQPQHF. The CDR3 DNA sequence: TGTGCCAGCTCAGAGGACAGCCAATTTAGCAATCAGCCCCAGCATTTT. The variable domain in full, completed from reference TRBV18 and TRBJ1-5, reads NAGVMQNPRHLVRRRGQEARLRCSPMKGHSHVYWYRQLPEEGLKFMVYLQKENIIDESGMPKERFSAEFPKEGPSILRIQQVVRGDSAAYFCASSEDSQFSNQPQHFGDGTRLSIL.